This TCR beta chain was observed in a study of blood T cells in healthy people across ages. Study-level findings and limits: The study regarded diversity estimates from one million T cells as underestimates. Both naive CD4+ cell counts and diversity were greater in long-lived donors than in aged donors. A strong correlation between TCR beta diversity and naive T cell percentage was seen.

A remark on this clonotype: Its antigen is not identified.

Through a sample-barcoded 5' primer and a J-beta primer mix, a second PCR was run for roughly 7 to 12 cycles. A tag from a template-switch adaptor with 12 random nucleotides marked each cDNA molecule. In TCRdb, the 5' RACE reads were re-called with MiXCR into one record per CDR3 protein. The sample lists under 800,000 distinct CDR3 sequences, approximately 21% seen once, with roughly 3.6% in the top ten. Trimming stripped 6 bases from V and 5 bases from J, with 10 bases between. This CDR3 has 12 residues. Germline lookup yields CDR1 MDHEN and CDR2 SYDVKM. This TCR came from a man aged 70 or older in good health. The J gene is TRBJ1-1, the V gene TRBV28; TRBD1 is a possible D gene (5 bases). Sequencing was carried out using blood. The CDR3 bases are TGTGCCAGCAGACGGGACGTAACTGAAGCTTTCTTT. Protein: CASRRDVTEAFF.